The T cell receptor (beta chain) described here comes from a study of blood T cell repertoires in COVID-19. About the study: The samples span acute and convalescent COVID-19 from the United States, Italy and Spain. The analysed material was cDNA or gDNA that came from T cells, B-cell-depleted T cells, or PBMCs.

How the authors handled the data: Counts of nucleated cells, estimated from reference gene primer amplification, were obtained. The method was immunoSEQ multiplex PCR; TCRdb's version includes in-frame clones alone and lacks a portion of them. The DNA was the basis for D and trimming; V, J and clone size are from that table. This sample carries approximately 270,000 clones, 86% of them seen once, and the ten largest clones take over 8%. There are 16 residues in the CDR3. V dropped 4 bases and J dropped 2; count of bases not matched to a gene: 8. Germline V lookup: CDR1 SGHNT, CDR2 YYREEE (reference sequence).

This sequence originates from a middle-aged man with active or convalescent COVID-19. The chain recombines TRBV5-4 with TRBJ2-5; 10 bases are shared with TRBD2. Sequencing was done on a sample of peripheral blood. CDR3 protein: CASSPSGGDTQETQYF. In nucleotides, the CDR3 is TGTGCCAGCAGCCCGAGCGGGGGGGACACTCAAGAGACCCAGTACTTC. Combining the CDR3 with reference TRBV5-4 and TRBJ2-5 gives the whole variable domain ETGVTQSPTHLIKTRGQQVTLRCSSQSGHNTVSWYQQALGQGPQFIFQYYREEENGRGNFPPRFSGLQFPNYSSELNVNALELDDSALYLCASSPSGGDTQETQYFGPGTRLLVL.